This T cell receptor (beta chain) emerged from a study of tumor-infiltrating lymphocytes in primary liver carcinoma. This clonotype was observed once. A junction end diverges from the germline sequence, so it may reflect a read error. The germline V gene encodes CDR1 SGHAT and CDR2 FQNNGV. This CDR3 is 13 amino acids long. Starting from 500 ng of total RNA, TCR beta cDNA was produced with a primer in the constant region. Amplification in three nested multiplex PCR rounds with slightly modified ARM-PCR gave rise to TCR beta libraries. Two initial PCR rounds of about 9 cycles each paired TRBV1-TRBV30 forward primers with a C-beta reverse primer. TCRdb re-called the multiplex PCR reads with MiXCR, one entry per CDR3 protein. Of 300,000 to 400,000 distinct CDR3 sequences in the sample, less than 75% are singletons; the top ten hold under 8%. Germline DNA was also extracted, and blood RNA was taken from unsorted whole blood.

The TCR originated in a man between 40 and 49 years old with primary liver carcinoma and hepatitis B virus infection. The chain has TRBV11-2 and TRBJ2-5; no clear D. Input material: peripheral blood. The CDR3 protein is CASSLVGRDTHYF. The CDR3 nucleotides read TGTGCCAGCAGCTTAGTAGGCAGAGATACCCACTACTTC.